This paragraph reports one TCR beta chain. Its antigen is currently unknown. This sample is part of a study of shared clonotypes between healthy human individuals. In the study overall: Per donor, three plates held CD4 naive cells, three held CD4 memory, two held CD8 naive and one held CD8 memory. Study-wide findings and caveats: Among donors, the sharing of clonotypes was expected to be influenced by sequencing depth.

Assay: immunoSEQ multiplex PCR; the TCRdb copy retains only in-frame clones and omits some. Of hundreds of thousands of clones in the sample, approximately 79% were seen once. The CDR3 length is 14 residues. Germline values: CDR1 MDHEN, CDR2 SYDVKM. Trimming left V 6 bases short and J 1 base short, with 9 bases between. The sample consisted of memory CD4+ T cells sorted from blood. This sample's subset: CD45RA-negative fraction. This clonotype was sampled from a woman in her 30s in good health. The V call is TRBV28, the J call TRBJ2-2; D possibly matches TRBD1 or TRBD2 (5 bases each). CDR3 in DNA: TGTGCCAGCAGCCCTGGGGGGAACACCGGGGAGCTGTTTTTT. It encodes CASSPGGNTGELFF.